This T cell receptor (beta chain) is drawn from a study of CD8 T cells in Susac syndrome. A quantity of roughly 0.5 to 1 ug RNA underwent reverse transcription using random hexamers. TCRdb ran MiXCR on the immunoSEQ multiplex PCR reads and lists one entry per CDR3 protein. Of fewer than 140,000 distinct CDR3 sequences in the sample, less than 95% were seen once. V shed 5 bases and J 2 bases; nucleotides not matched to a gene: 5. This CDR3 contains 14 residues. Germline CDR1 reads MNHEY; CDR2 reads SMNVEV (reference sequence). V and J are TRBV27 and TRBJ1-2; TRBD1 matches at 7 bases. Sample: CD8+ T cells from PBMCs. This TCR was sampled from a human donor with Susac syndrome. CDR3 amino acids: CASSPLGQNYGYTF. Written as DNA, the CDR3 is TGTGCCAGCAGTCCCCTGGGACAGAACTATGGCTACACCTTC.